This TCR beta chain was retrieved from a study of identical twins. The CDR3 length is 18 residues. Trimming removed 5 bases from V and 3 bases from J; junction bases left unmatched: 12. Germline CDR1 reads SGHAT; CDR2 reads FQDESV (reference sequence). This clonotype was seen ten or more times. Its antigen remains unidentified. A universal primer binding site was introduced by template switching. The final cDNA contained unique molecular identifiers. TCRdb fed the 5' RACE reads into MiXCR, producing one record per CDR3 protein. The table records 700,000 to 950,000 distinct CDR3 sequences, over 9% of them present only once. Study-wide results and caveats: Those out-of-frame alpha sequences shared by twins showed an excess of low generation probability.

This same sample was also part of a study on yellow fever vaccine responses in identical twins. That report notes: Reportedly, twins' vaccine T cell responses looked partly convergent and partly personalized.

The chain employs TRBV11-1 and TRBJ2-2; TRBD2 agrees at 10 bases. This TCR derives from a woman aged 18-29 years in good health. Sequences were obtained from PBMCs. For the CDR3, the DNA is TGTGCCAGCAGCCGAACAGGGGGACTAGCGTATTACACCGGGGAGCTGTTTTTT. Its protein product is CASSRTGGLAYYTGELFF.